This TCR beta chain appears in the sequencing data of a study of T cell responses to AZD1222 COVID-19 vaccine. This CDR3 has 13 amino acids. V lost 4 bases and J 1 base, leaving 7 bases between the germline ends. CDR1 is DFQATT and CDR2 is SNEGSKA in the germline V gene (reference sequence). Assay: immunoSEQ multiplex PCR; the TCRdb copy retains only in-frame clones and omits some. The sample holds 75,000 to 95,000 clones, around 89% seen once. V usage is TRBV20-1 and J usage is TRBJ2-2, with TRBD1 as a possible D gene (5 bases). The receptor's source is an adult who received the MenACWY meningococcal vaccine as a control. The sequences come from peripheral blood, collected 28 days after the second dose of the MenACWY control vaccine. Here the CDR3 DNA reads TGCAGTGCTAATGACAGGAACACCGGGGAGCTGTTTTTT. It is translated as CSANDRNTGELFF.